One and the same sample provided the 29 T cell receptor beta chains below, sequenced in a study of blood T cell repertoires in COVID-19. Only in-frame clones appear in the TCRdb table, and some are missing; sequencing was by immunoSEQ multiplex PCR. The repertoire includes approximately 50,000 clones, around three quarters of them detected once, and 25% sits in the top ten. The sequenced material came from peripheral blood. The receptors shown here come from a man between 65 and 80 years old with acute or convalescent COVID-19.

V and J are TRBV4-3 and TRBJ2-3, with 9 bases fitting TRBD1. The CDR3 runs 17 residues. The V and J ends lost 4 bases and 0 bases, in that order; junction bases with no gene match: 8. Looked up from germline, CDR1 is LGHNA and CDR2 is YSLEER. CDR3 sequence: CASSPPYGTGSTDTQYF. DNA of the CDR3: TGCGCCAGCAGCCCCCCGTACGGGACAGGGAGCACAGATACGCAGTATTTT.

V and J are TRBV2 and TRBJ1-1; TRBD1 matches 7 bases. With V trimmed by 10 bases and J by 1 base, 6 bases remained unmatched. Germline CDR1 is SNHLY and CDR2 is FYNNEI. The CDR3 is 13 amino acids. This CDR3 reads CAKRDSPNTEAFF. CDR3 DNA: TGTGCCAAAAGGGACAGTCCGAACACTGAAGCTTTCTTT.

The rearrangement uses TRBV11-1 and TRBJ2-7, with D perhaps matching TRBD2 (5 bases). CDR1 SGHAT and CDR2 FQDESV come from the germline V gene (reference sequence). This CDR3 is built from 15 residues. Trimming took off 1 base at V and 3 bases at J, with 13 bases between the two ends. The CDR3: CASSLGTGPNYEQYF. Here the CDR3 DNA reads TGTGCCAGCAGCTTAGGGACTGGGCCTAACTACGAGCAGTACTTC.

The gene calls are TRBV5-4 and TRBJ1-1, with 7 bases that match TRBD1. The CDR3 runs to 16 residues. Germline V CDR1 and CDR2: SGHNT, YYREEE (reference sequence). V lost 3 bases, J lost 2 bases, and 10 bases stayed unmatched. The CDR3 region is CASSSGLDRANTEAFF. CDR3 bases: TGTGCCAGCAGCTCCGGCCTCGACAGGGCTAACACTGAAGCTTTCTTT. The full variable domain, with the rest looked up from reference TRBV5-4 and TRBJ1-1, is ETGVTQSPTHLIKTRGQQVTLRCSSQSGHNTVSWYQQALGQGPQFIFQYYREEENGRGNFPPRFSGLQFPNYSSELNVNALELDDSALYLCASSSGLDRANTEAFFGQGTRLTVV.

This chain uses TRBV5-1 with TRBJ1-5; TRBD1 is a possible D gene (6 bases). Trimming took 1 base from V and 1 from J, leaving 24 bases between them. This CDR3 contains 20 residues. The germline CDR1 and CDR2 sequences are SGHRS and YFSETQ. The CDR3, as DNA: TGCGCCAGCAGCTTGTTTAATGTGGGCAGGGGCGTTTGGAGCAATCAGCCCCAGCATTTT. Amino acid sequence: CASSLFNVGRGVWSNQPQHF.

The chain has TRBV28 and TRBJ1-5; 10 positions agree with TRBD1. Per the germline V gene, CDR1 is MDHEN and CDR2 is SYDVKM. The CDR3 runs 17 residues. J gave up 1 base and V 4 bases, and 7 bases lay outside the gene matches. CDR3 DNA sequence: TGTGCCAGCAGTTCCCACGGACAGGGGGTGAGCAATCAGCCCCAGCATTTT. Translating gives CASSSHGQGVSNQPQHF.

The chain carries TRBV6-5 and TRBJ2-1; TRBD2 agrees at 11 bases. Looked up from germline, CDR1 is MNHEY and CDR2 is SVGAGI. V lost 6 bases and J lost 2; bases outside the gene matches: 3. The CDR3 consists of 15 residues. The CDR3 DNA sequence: TGTGCCAGCAGCGAGACTAGCGGGGCCTACAATGAGCAGTTCTTC. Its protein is CASSETSGAYNEQFF.

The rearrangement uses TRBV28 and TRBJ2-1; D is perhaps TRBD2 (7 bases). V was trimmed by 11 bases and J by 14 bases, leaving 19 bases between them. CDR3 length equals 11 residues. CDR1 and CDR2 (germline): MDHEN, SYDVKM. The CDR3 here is CAARREGEEFF. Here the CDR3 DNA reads TGTGCCGCCCGAAGGGAGGGGGAGGAGTTCTTC.

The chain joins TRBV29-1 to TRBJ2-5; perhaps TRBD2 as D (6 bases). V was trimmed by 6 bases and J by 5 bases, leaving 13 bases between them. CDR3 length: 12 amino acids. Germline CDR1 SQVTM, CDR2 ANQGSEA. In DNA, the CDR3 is TGCAGCGTCCTATGGGGGAGGGAGACCCAGTACTTC. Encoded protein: CSVLWGRETQYF.

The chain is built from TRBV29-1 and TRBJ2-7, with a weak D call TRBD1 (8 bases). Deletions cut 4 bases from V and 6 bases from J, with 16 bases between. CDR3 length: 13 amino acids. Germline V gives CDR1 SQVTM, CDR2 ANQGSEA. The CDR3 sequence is CSVGSGGGGEQYF. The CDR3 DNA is TGCAGCGTTGGGTCAGGGGGCGGGGGCGAGCAGTACTTC.

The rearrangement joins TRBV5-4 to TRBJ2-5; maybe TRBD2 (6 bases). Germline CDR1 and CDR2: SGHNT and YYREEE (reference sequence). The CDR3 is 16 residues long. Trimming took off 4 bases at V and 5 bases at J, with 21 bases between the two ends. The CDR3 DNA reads TGTGCCAGCAGCCACCCCGCCGAGCTAGCGCTGGAGACCCAGTACTTC. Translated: CASSHPAELALETQYF.

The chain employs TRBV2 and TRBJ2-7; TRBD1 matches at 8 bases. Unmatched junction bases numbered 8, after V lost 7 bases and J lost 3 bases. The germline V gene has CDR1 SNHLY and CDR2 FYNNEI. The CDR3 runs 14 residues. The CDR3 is CASNSDRVNYEQYF. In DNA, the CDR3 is TGTGCCAGCAACTCGGACAGGGTTAACTACGAGCAGTACTTC.

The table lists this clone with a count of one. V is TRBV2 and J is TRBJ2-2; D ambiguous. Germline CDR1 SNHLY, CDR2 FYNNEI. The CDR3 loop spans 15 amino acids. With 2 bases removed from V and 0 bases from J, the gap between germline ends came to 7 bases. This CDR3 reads CASSEYGANTGELFF. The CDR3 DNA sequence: TGTGCCAGCAGTGAATACGGAGCGAACACCGGGGAGCTGTTTTTT.

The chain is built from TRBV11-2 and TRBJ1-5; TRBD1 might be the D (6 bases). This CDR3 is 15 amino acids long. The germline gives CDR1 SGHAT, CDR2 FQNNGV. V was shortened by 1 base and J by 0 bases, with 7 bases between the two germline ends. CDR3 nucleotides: TGTGCCAGCAGCTTAGGGACAGTTAGCAATCAGCCCCAGCATTTT. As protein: CASSLGTVSNQPQHF. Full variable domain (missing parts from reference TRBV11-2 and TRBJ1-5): EAGVAQSPRYKIIEKRQSVAFWCNPISGHATLYWYQQILGQGPKLLIQFQNNGVVDDSQLPKDRFSAERLKGVDSTLKIQPAKLEDSAVYLCASSLGTVSNQPQHFGDGTRLSIL.

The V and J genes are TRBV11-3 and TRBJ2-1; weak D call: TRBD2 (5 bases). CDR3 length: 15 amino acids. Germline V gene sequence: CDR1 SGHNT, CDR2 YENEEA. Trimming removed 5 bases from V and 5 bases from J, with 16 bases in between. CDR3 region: CASSIDSKGDNEQFF. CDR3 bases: TGTGCCAGCAGCATTGACTCAAAGGGAGACAATGAGCAGTTCTTC.

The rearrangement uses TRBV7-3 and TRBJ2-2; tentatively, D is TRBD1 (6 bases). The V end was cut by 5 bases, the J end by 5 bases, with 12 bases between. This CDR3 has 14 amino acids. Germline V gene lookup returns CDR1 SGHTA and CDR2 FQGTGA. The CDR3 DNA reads TGTGCCAGCAGCAGTACCGGGACAACCGGGGAGCTGTTTTTT. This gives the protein CASSSTGTTGELFF.

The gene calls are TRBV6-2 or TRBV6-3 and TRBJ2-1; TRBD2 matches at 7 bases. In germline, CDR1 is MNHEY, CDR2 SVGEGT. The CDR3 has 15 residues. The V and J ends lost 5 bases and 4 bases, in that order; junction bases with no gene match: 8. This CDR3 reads CASSQSAGRYNEQFF. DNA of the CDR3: TGTGCCAGCAGTCAATCAGCGGGAAGGTACAATGAGCAGTTCTTC.

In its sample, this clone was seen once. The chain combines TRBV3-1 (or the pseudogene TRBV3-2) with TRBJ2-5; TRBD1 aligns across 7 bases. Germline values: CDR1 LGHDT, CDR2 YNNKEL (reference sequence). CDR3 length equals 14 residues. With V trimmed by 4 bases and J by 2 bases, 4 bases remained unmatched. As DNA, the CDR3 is TGTGCCAGCAGCCCCGGGACAGCACAAGAGACCCAGTACTTC. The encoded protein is CASSPGTAQETQYF.

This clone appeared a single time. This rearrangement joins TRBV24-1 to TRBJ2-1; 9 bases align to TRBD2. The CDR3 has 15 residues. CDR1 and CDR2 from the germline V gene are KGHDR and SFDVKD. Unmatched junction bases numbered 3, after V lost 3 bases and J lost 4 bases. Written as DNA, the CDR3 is TGTGCCACCAGTGATGCGGGAGGGAGATACAATGAGCAGTTCTTC. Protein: CATSDAGGRYNEQFF.

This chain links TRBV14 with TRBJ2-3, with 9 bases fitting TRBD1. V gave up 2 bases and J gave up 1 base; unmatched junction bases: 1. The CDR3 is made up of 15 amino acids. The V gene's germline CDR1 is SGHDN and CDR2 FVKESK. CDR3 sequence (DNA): TGTGCCAGCAGCCAAAGGACAGGGGGCACAGATACGCAGTATTTT. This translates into CASSQRTGGTDTQYF.

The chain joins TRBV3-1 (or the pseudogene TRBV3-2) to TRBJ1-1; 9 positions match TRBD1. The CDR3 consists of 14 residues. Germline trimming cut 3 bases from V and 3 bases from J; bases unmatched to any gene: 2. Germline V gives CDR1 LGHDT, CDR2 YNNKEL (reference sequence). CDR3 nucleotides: TGTGCCAGCAGCCAGAGGACAGGGGACACTGAAGCTTTCTTT. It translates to CASSQRTGDTEAFF.

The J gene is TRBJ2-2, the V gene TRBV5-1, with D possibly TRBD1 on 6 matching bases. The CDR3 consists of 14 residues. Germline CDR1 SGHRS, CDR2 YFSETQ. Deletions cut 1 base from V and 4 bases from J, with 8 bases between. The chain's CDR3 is CASSLNRVTGELFF. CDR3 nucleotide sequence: TGCGCCAGCAGCTTGAACAGGGTCACCGGGGAGCTGTTTTTT.

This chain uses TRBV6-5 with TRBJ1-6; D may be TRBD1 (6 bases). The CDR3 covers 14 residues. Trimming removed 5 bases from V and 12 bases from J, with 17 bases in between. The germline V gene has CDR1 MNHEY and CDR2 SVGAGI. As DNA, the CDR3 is TGTGCCAGCAGTCGACAGACAGGTCTCGGACCCCTCCACTTT. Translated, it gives CASSRQTGLGPLHF.

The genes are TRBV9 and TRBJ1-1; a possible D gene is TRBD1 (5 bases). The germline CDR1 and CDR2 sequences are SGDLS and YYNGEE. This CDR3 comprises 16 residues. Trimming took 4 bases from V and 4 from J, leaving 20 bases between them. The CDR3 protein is CASSPQSGRVSTEAFF. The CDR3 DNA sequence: TGTGCCAGCAGCCCCCAGTCGGGCAGGGTGAGCACTGAAGCTTTCTTT.

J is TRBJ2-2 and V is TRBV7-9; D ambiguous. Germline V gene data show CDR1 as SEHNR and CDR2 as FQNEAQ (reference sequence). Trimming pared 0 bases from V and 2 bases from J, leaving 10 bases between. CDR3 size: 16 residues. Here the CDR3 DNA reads TGTGCCAGCAGCTTAGCTCTGCGAGAAAACACCGGGGAGCTGTTTTTT. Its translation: CASSLALRENTGELFF.

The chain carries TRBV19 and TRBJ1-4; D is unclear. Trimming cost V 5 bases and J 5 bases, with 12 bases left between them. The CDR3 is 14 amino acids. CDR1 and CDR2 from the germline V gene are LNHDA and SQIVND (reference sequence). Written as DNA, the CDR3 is TGTGCCAGTAGTCCGACTTCCACGAATGAAAAACTGTTTTTT. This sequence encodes CASSPTSTNEKLFF.

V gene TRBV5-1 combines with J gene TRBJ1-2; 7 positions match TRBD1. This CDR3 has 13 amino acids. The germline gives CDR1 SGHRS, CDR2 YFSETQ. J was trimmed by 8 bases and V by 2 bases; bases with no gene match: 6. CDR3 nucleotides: TGCGCCAGCAGCTTTACCACAGGGGACGGCTACACCTTC. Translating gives CASSFTTGDGYTF. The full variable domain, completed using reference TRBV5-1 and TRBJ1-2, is KAGVTQTPRYLIKTRGQQVTLSCSPISGHRSVSWYQQTPGQGLQFLFEYFSETQRNKGNFPGRFSGRQFSNSRSEMNVSTLELGDSALYLCASSFTTGDGYTFGSGTRLTVV.

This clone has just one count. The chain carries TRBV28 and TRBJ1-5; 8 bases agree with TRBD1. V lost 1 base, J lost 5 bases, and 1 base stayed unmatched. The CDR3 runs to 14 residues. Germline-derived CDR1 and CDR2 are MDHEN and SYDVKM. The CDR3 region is CASSLSGGYQPQHF. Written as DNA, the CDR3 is TGTGCCAGCAGTTTATCAGGGGGCTATCAGCCCCAGCATTTT.

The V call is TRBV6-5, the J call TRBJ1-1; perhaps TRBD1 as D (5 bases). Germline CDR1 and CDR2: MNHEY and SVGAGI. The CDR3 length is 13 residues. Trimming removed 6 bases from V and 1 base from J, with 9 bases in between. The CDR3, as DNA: TGTGCCAGCAGGCACAGGAGGAACACTGAAGCTTTCTTT. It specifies CASRHRRNTEAFF.